The following is a T cell receptor (beta chain) sequence with its context. This clonotype was counted at least ten times. Its binding antigen is unknown. Qualities for individual bases were not recorded, and no much larger clone is one base off. This entry belongs to a study of Graves' ophthalmopathy and Graves' hyperthyroidism (dated by TCRdb to 2016 to 2019). Concerning the study at large: Peripheral blood was collected at initial diagnosis, before any treatment. The study used TCR beta repertoire signatures to distinguish Graves' ophthalmopathy from Graves' hyperthyroidism and to predict progression to ophthalmopathy. In total, 120 to 150 blood samples were TCR-sequenced: fewer than 50 ophthalmopathy, under 85 hyperthyroidism and approximately 17 hyperthyroidism-to-ophthalmopathy patients. A discovery set of 100 patients (roughly 41 ophthalmopathy, about 55 stable hyperthyroidism) was enrolled to explore V-J signatures distinguishing ophthalmopathy from hyperthyroidism. An independent validation cohort comprised 18 hyperthyroidism patients and about 16 patients who later progressed from hyperthyroidism to ophthalmopathy. In over 5 hyperthyroidism patients, the T-cell repertoire of thyroid tissue was compared with the T-cell repertoire of blood. Once sampling was done, hyperthyroidism patients were given methimazole at a starting dose of 30 mg daily, while ophthalmopathy patients were given high-dose intravenous methylprednisolone. The 100 discovery patients were divided at random into training and test sets in a 7:3 ratio.

The investigation overall reported the following: Ophthalmopathy was separated from stable hyperthyroidism by the 13-signature model with 85% to 90% sensitivity and about 81% specificity in cross-validation and with 80%/75% in the test set. Most of the expanded thyroid clonotypes with a frequency above 0.001 were also detected in blood, and it was suggested that the thyroid immune response may be reflected by blood repertoires. In validation, the model predicted ophthalmopathy progression with roughly 68% sensitivity and about 73% specificity; 12 predicted patients were CT-confirmed with GO in a median of around 6.5 months. Sample size was not statistically predetermined, and group allocation was not concealed from the investigators.

The germline V gene provides CDR1 MNHEY and CDR2 SVGAGI. Trimming removed 2 bases from V and 4 bases from J; the gene matches leave 4 bases unexplained. Including the terminal cysteine and phenylalanine, the CDR3 comprises 14 residues. Just the 42-base CDR3 DNA is kept, in frame starting at base 1. Ophthalmopathy patients had moderately to severely active disease, Clinical Activity Score of at least 3, NOSPECS grade of at least 4, and disease duration under 3 months. Patients with other autoimmune diseases, uncontrolled infections, pregnancy or lactation were excluded from the study. Clinical symptoms, serum thyroxine, TRAb, thyroid ultrasound and orbital computed tomography formed the basis of the diagnosis. Ficoll-Paque density gradient centrifugation was used to isolate PBMCs from under 11 ml of fresh peripheral blood. Trizol reagent was used to extract the total RNA, and its quality was then checked on an Agilent 2100 Bioanalyzer.

For repertoire sequencing, the TCR beta CDR3 regions were amplified from RNA transcripts. HTBI primers and the Qiagen OneStep RT-PCR kit were used in a first-round RT-PCR, which was followed by a second-round multiplex PCR, size selection and purification. Libraries were sequenced on an Illumina HiSeq2000 using paired-end 100 bp reads. The paper's processing steps were these. Reads were processed with SOAPnuke, discarding reads with adapters, uncalled bases, mean Phred below 15, or no exact constant-primer or identifier match. High-quality paired reads were merged with COPE v1.2.5. Clonotypes were defined as unique nucleotide sequences and were aligned to IMGT TRB V, D and J references using MiTCR v1.1. The analysis was limited to V-J combinations with a frequency above 0.0001, which together covered 99% to 99.2% of the repertoires. For each V-J combination, a TCR clonal expansion and chaos score was defined as the ratio of F50 clonal expansion to chaos observed in the TCRdist matrix. Welch's t-statistics and random forest were used to reduce the features to around 13 V-J combinations, which were then used as input to a naive Bayes classifier. The similarity between thyroid and blood repertoires was quantified using the Morisita-Horn index. The raw public reads went through TCRdb reprocessing: fastp at Q25, MiXCR clone calling, in-frame beta chains kept. Every entry covers one CDR3 protein and lists the most common genes and DNA from its rows. V and J calls and clone size were set by TCRdb, not the authors. A total of roughly 500,000 distinct CDR3 sequences appear in this sample, about 15% of them only once. Together, the top ten hold 9.8% of the sample.

The material sequenced was blood. The sequence derives from a woman younger than 45 with Graves' ophthalmopathy. Donor details come from another sample of the same person, matched by shared clones. The rearranged chain carries TRBV6-5 and TRBJ1-2; 7 central bases correspond to TRBD1. The CDR3 protein sequence reads: CASSYEGASYGYTF. The DNA is TGTGCCAGCAGTTACGAGGGGGCGAGCTATGGCTACACCTTC.